The subject of this entry is one T cell receptor (beta chain). The data derive from a study of blood T cell repertoires in COVID-19. The protocol was immunoSEQ multiplex PCR, while the TCRdb copy is restricted to in-frame clones and leaves out a portion. The sample has around 230,000 clones, roughly nine tenths seen once. The source material was peripheral blood. The TCR originated in a man aged 60-69 years who had recovered from COVID-19.

The CDR3 DNA sequence: TGTGCCAGCAGTGAAATAGGAAGGCGGGGGGGGCGTCTCATCCAAAATGAGCAGTTCTTC. Translation gives CASSEIGRRGGRLIQNEQFF. The rearrangement uses TRBV6-1 and TRBJ2-1, with TRBD2 identical over 9 bases. V lost 2 bases to trimming and J lost 7 bases; unmatched junction nucleotides: 21. Germline CDR1 MNHNS, CDR2 SASEGT. The CDR3 consists of 20 residues.